One and the same sample provided the 12 T cell receptor beta chains below, sequenced in a study of cytomegalovirus exposure and HLA in healthy donors. The PCR used 60 Vbeta and 13 Jbeta primers. Only in-frame clones appear in the TCRdb table, and some are missing; sequencing was by immunoSEQ multiplex PCR. This table has over 95,000 clones, 77% appearing once. The specimen was PBMCs. These receptor sequences come from a man between 35 and 55 years old in good health and CMV-seropositive.

The chain recombines TRBV5-4 with TRBJ2-7; 8 nucleotides match TRBD2. The J segment lost 0 bases and the V segment lost 0 bases, leaving 5 bases of the junction unmatched. The germline gives CDR1 SGHNT, CDR2 YYREEE (reference sequence). The CDR3 has 16 residues. The CDR3: CASSLEPTSDSYEQYF. In nucleotides, the CDR3 is TGTGCCAGCAGCTTGGAGCCGACTAGCGACTCCTACGAGCAGTACTTC.

The gene calls are TRBV2 and TRBJ2-5, with D possibly matching TRBD2 (5 bases). CDR1 and CDR2 from the germline V gene are SNHLY and FYNNEI. V was trimmed by 6 bases and J by 5 bases, leaving 13 bases between them. The CDR3 covers 13 residues. The CDR3 region is CASSFDRRETQYF. CDR3 sequence (DNA): TGTGCCAGCAGCTTCGATAGGAGGGAGACCCAGTACTTC.

V gene TRBV2 combines with J gene TRBJ2-7, with 7 positions matching TRBD1. This CDR3 region has 13 residues. Unmatched junction bases numbered 4, after V lost 6 bases and J lost 2 bases. Per germline, CDR1 SNHLY and CDR2 FYNNEI. The CDR3 DNA reads TGTGCCAGCAGGGACGGACAGGCCTACGAGCAGTACTTC. Translation: CASRDGQAYEQYF.

The genes are TRBV28 and TRBJ2-7; TRBD1 agrees at 10 bases. After removal of 6 bases from V and 2 bases from J, the junction contained 7 bases not matched to a gene. The CDR3 sequence is 15 residues long. CDR1 is MDHEN and CDR2 is SYDVKM in the germline V gene. For the CDR3, the DNA is TGTGCCAGCAGACCGGACAGGGGGGGACCCTACGAGCAGTACTTC. As protein: CASRPDRGGPYEQYF.

V usage is TRBV6-5 and J usage is TRBJ1-1, with D possibly being TRBD1 (5 bases). Looked up from germline, CDR1 is MNHEY and CDR2 is SVGAGI. Trimming removed 5 bases at V and 7 bases at J, with 14 bases between. This CDR3 is 13 amino acids long. The CDR3: CASSVRGGGEAFF. CDR3 coding DNA: TGTGCCAGCAGTGTAAGGGGCGGTGGTGAAGCTTTCTTT.

The rearrangement links TRBV4-3 to TRBJ1-2, with a possible D match to TRBD1 (5 bases). Germline lookup yields CDR1 LGHNA and CDR2 YSLEER. V was trimmed by 7 bases and J by 4 bases, leaving 19 bases between them. The CDR3 contains 15 residues. The CDR3 protein is CASNHKNIGAYGYTF. Here the CDR3 DNA reads TGCGCCAGCAACCACAAAAACATAGGGGCCTATGGCTACACCTTC.

The chain joins TRBV14 to TRBJ1-2, with 7 bases aligning to TRBD1. Trimming took 1 base from V and 6 from J; bases not matched to a gene: 5. The CDR3 runs 14 residues. Germline CDR1 is SGHDN and CDR2 is FVKESK. The CDR3 sequence: CASSQVQGTNGYTF. CDR3 sequence (DNA): TGTGCCAGCAGCCAAGTACAGGGGACCAATGGCTACACCTTC. Full variable domain (missing parts from reference TRBV14 and TRBJ1-2): EAGVTQFPSHSVIEKGQTVTLRCDPISGHDNLYWYRRVMGKEIKFLLHFVKESKQDESGMPNNRFLAERTGGTYSTLKVQPAELEDSGVYFCASSQVQGTNGYTFGSGTRLTVV.

The chain employs TRBV28 and TRBJ1-5; D unclear. V was pared by 1 base and J by 10 bases, with 8 bases between. The CDR3 sequence is 12 residues long. Germline CDR1 MDHEN, CDR2 SYDVKM. Here the CDR3 DNA reads TGTGCCAGCAGTTTATTAACGGGACCCCAGCATTTT. This encodes CASSLLTGPQHF.

Only one count was recorded for this clone. The chain has TRBV6-1 and TRBJ2-7; no definite D call. Germline assignment: CDR1 MNHNS and CDR2 SASEGT. The V gene lost 5 bases and the J gene lost 1 base, with 9 bases spanning the gap. This CDR3 is 13 amino acids long. Here the CDR3 reads CASSPTRSYEQYF. The CDR3, as DNA: TGTGCCAGCAGTCCGACGAGGTCCTACGAGCAGTACTTC.

This chain uses TRBV7-2 with TRBJ2-7, with TRBD1 matching 11 bases. The CDR3 totals 14 residues. The V gene's germline CDR1 is SGHTA and CDR2 FQGNSA. Germline trimming cut 4 bases from V and 7 bases from J; bases unmatched to any gene: 6. This CDR3 is CASSSGQGAKEQYF. The CDR3 bases are TGTGCCAGCAGCTCAGGACAGGGGGCGAAAGAGCAGTACTTC.

In regard to this clone: One end of the junction varies from germline; a read error may be responsible. The DNA for the CDR3 is TGTGCTAGCAGCGACGGGGGGAGCTCCTACAATGAGCAGTTCTTC. Residues: CASSDGGSSYNEQFF. The V and J genes are TRBV7-7 and TRBJ2-1, with 7 bases aligning to TRBD2. This CDR3 is 15 amino acids long. Germline CDR1 reads SSHAT; CDR2 reads FNYEAQ (reference sequence).

The chain is built from TRBV4-3 and TRBJ1-5; D gene unclear. The CDR3 totals 15 residues. The germline V gene encodes CDR1 LGHNA and CDR2 YSLEER. V was clipped by 0 bases and J by 0 bases, with 6 bases between them. The chain's CDR3 is CASSQDRSSNQPQHF. The CDR3 coding sequence is TGCGCCAGCAGCCAAGATCGCAGTAGCAATCAGCCCCAGCATTTT.